Below, one TCR beta chain is given with its context. These data originate in a study of blood T cell repertoires in COVID-19. Study details: Sites in the United States, Italy and Spain provided acute and convalescent COVID-19 samples. Sources were T cells, B-cell-depleted T cells, or PBMCs; the material itself was cDNA or gDNA.

The germline V gene encodes CDR1 SGHTA and CDR2 FQGTGA. CDR3 size: 15 residues. V dropped 4 bases and J dropped 4; count of bases not matched to a gene: 4. In the authors' methods: From reference gene primer amplification, estimates of nucleated cell counts were derived. The repertoire was sequenced with immunoSEQ multiplex PCR; TCRdb's copy has only in-frame clones and lacks some. D and trimming were read from the DNA, whereas the V and J calls and clone size are those reported in that table. The data contain about 230,000 clones, 81% of them singletons. The chain is built from TRBV7-3 and TRBJ2-5, with TRBD2 matching over 12 bases. Material: peripheral blood. This TCR came from a woman older than 75 with acute or convalescent COVID-19. The CDR3 loop reads CASSSQTSGRETQYF. The CDR3 DNA reads as TGTGCCAGCAGCTCTCAGACTAGCGGGAGAGAGACCCAGTACTTC.